Following are 2 T cell receptor beta chains from one sample sequenced in a study of cytomegalovirus exposure and HLA in healthy donors (dated by TCRdb to 2016 to 2017). Library method: the immunoSEQ multiplex PCR assay. This immuneACCESS table, as held by TCRdb, lists in-frame sequences with V and J called but not all clones. Of the missing ones, under half trace to an unresolved V gene in checked studies; the others have no known cause. A total of fewer than 250,000 clones appear in this sample, 85% to 90% of them only once. Jointly, the top ten make up about 2.8% of the sample. Sequences were obtained from PBMCs. These TCRs come from a man younger than 35 in good health and CMV-seronegative.

This sequence joins TRBV27 and TRBJ2-5; D might be TRBD1 (6 bases). CDR1 and CDR2 (germline): MNHEY, SMNVEV (reference sequence). The ends were cut back, 5 bases at V and 0 bases at J, with 16 bases in the middle. The CDR3 runs 16 residues. The CDR3 DNA sequence: TGTGCCAGCAGTATGGAAGGATGGGACAACCAAGAGACCCAGTACTTC. Amino acids: CASSMEGWDNQETQYF.

V and J are TRBV7-7 and TRBJ2-7; 9 nucleotides match TRBD1. The ends lost 8 bases at V and 3 bases at J; junction bases unmatched: 8. Germline loops: CDR1 SSHAT, CDR2 FNYEAQ (reference sequence). CDR3 length: 14 residues. The CDR3 DNA follows: TGTGCCAGCTCGGCCGGACAGGGGAACTACGAGCAGTACTTC. Protein: CASSAGQGNYEQYF. The full variable domain, rest sourced from reference TRBV7-7 and TRBJ2-7, is GAGVSQSPRYKVTKRGQDVTLRCDPISSHATLYWYQQALGQGPEFLTYFNYEAQPDKSGLPSDRFSAERPEGSISTLTIQRTEQRDSAMYRCASSAGQGNYEQYFGPGTRLTVT.